The 26 T cell receptor beta chains given below trace back to one sample, sequenced in a study of T cells in Graves' hyperthyroidism and ophthalmopathy. From RNA transcripts, TCR beta CDR3 regions were amplified. The HTBI primer set served for first-round RT-PCR of the TCR CDR3. Each CDR3 protein gets one entry after TCRdb re-called the multiplex PCR reads with MiXCR. The table has around 490,000 distinct CDR3 sequences, nearly 20% seen once. Sequencing used blood. The receptors were sampled from a man in his forties with Graves' ophthalmopathy.

This clonotype was found many times. The chain combines TRBV12-3 or TRBV12-4 with TRBJ1-1; D not certain. V was clipped by 4 bases and J by 0 bases, with 6 bases between them. The CDR3 has 13 amino acids. The CDR3: CASSSNMNTEAFF. In nucleotides, the CDR3 is TGTGCCAGCAGTTCCAACATGAACACTGAAGCTTTCTTT.

This clonotype showed up many times. The CDR3 DNA sequence: TGTGCCAGCAGCGGCCAATTAGCGGGCAGGGGGCAGGGCACAGATACGCAGTATTTT. This encodes CASSGQLAGRGQGTDTQYF. V and J are TRBV11-2 and TRBJ2-3; perhaps TRBD1 as D (8 bases). The CDR3 sequence is 19 residues long. Germline CDR1 and CDR2: SGHAT and FQNNGV. V lost 5 bases to trimming and J lost 1 base, with 25 bases between them.

The chain has TRBV10-3 and TRBJ2-1; no definite D call. The V gene's germline CDR1 is ENHRY and CDR2 SYGVKD. V gave up 10 bases and J gave up 3 bases, with 16 bases separating them. This CDR3 has 14 amino acids. The CDR3 region is CARSQSGLYNEQFF. In nucleotides, the CDR3 is TGTGCCAGAAGCCAATCGGGCCTCTACAATGAGCAGTTCTTC.

The DNA of the CDR3 is TGTGCCAGCAAATGGAGTTCAGCGGGGGAGCAGTTCTTC. It codes for CASKWSSAGEQFF. This sequence joins TRBV27 and TRBJ2-1; the match to TRBD2 covers 7 bases. CDR3 length: 13 amino acids. The J segment lost 10 bases and the V segment lost 7 bases, leaving 10 bases of the junction unmatched. The V gene's germline CDR1 is MNHEY and CDR2 SMNVEV (reference sequence).

This chain connects TRBV15 to TRBJ2-5; unclear D gene. Germline CDR1 and CDR2: LNHNV and YYDKDF (reference sequence). This CDR3 is built from 13 residues. V shed 6 bases and J shed 5 bases, with 13 bases lying between them. The CDR3 here is CATRMGLAETQYF. CDR3 DNA: TGTGCCACCAGGATGGGCCTGGCTGAGACCCAGTACTTC. The entire variable domain, with the rest obtained from reference TRBV15 and TRBJ2-5, is as follows: DAMVIQNPRYQVTQFGKPVTLSCSQTLNHNVMYWYQQKSSQAPKLLFHYYDKDFNNEADTPDNFQSRRPNTSFCFLDIRSPGLGDTAMYLCATRMGLAETQYFGPGTRLLVL.

V and J are TRBV12-3 or TRBV12-4 and TRBJ1-3; 7 positions match TRBD1. This CDR3 spans 17 amino acids. V dropped 1 base and J dropped 1; count of bases not matched to a gene: 7. The CDR3 reads CASSLGSRGSSGNTIYF. The CDR3 DNA reads as TGTGCCAGCAGTTTAGGATCCAGGGGGTCATCTGGAAACACCATATATTTT.

The J gene is TRBJ2-5, the V gene TRBV7-2; 10 bases are shared with TRBD1. Trimming removed 4 bases from V and 4 bases from J; junction bases left unmatched: 9. Germline CDR1 reads SGHTA; CDR2 reads FQGNSA. This CDR3 region has 16 residues. The CDR3 DNA reads TGTGCCAGCAGCTCAGCCGGGACAGGGGCACGAGAGACCCAGTACTTC. It specifies CASSSAGTGARETQYF.

Comment on this clonotype: This may stem from a read error, because a much larger clone lies one nucleotide away. The gene calls are TRBV2 and TRBJ2-1; 8 nucleotides align to TRBD2. CDR3 size: 15 residues. Germline V gene sequence: CDR1 SNHLY, CDR2 FYNNEI. The CDR3 region has the DNA TGTGCCGGCAGTGAACTCGGGAGGGGGGGGAAGGAGCAGTTCTTC. Translation: CAGSELGRGGKEQFF.

This clonotype was picked up many times. The chain is built from TRBV20-1 and TRBJ2-7; 9 bases are a match to TRBD2. This CDR3 has 15 amino acids. Trimming cost V 5 bases and J 2 bases; bases outside gene matches: 10. Germline values: CDR1 DFQATT, CDR2 SNEGSKA (reference sequence). DNA of the CDR3: TGCAGTGCTGGGCCAGCGGGAGGCCTCACCTACGAGCAGTACTTC. This sequence encodes CSAGPAGGLTYEQYF.

The chain recombines TRBV7-9 with TRBJ2-5; 7 bases fit TRBD2. V gave up 4 bases and J gave up 3 bases; unmatched junction bases: 8. The CDR3 sequence is 15 residues long. CDR1 is SEHNR, CDR2 FQNEAQ, per germline (reference sequence). CDR3 nucleotide sequence: TGTGCCAGCAGCTCAATAGGACTAGTCGAAGAGACCCAGTACTTC. Translated, it gives CASSSIGLVEETQYF.

There are many counts of this clonotype. This chain joins TRBV12-3 or TRBV12-4 and TRBJ2-3; 13 bases match TRBD2. The J segment lost 0 bases and the V segment lost 7 bases, leaving 7 bases of the junction unmatched. The CDR3 covers 17 residues. The CDR3 sequence: CASTEGTSGKSTDTQYF. CDR3 DNA: TGTGCCAGCACCGAAGGGACTAGCGGGAAGAGCACAGATACGCAGTATTTT.

This clonotype was recorded many times. The chain uses TRBV30 and TRBJ2-7; unclear D gene. CDR1 GTSNPN and CDR2 SVGIG come from the germline V gene (reference sequence). Trimming shortened V by 5 bases and J by 1 base, and 12 bases separated the two germline ends. This CDR3 is built from 13 residues. CDR3 sequence reads: CAWAAIGSYEQYF. As DNA, the CDR3 is TGTGCCTGGGCGGCGATTGGGTCCTACGAGCAGTACTTC.

The rearrangement links TRBV20-1 to TRBJ2-1; 12 bases agree with TRBD2. The CDR3 has 13 amino acids. The junction had 1 base not matched to a gene; V was cut back by 3 bases and J by 7 bases. The germline V gene has CDR1 DFQATT and CDR2 SNEGSKA (reference sequence). The CDR3 DNA sequence: TGCAGTGCTAGGACTAGCGGGGGTAATGAGCAGTTCTTC. Amino acids: CSARTSGGNEQFF.

This clonotype was counted many times. This chain links TRBV7-2 with TRBJ2-1; D is possibly TRBD1 or TRBD2 (5 bases each). The CDR3 length is 17 residues. Trimming took 5 bases from V and 1 from J, leaving 18 bases between them. CDR1 and CDR2 from the germline V gene are SGHTA and FQGNSA. CDR3 in amino acids: CASSQHGTPESYNEQFF. CDR3 sequence (DNA): TGTGCCAGCAGCCAGCACGGGACCCCAGAATCCTACAATGAGCAGTTCTTC.

This clonotype was seen repeatedly, ten times or more. The V and J genes are TRBV6-1 and TRBJ1-5; a weak D match, TRBD1 (5 bases). Trimming stripped 8 bases from V and 4 bases from J, with 18 bases between. Germline V gives CDR1 MNHNS, CDR2 SASEGT. The CDR3 loop spans 15 amino acids. CDR3 residues: CASYPGARLNQPQHF. CDR3 nucleotides: TGTGCCAGCTACCCCGGGGCAAGACTAAATCAGCCCCAGCATTTT.

Concerning this clonotype itself: With a much larger clone just one base away, this may be a read error. This rearrangement joins TRBV11-2 to TRBJ1-1; D not certain. The CDR3 runs 15 residues. Germline-derived CDR1 and CDR2 are SGHAT and FQNNGV. V dropped 5 bases and J dropped 0 bases, with 13 bases sitting between them. The CDR3 DNA follows: TGTGCCAGCAGCCCGTTGGTGGAGATGAACACTGAAGCTTTCTTT. Translating it yields CASSPLVEMNTEAFF.

This clonotype was counted a single time. The CDR3 DNA reads TGTGCCAGCAGTTACCAAAGCGGGACATGGGTCGGGGAGCAGTTCTTC. This sequence encodes CASSYQSGTWVGEQFF. V gene TRBV6-5 combines with J gene TRBJ2-1, with D possibly being TRBD2 (7 bases). Trimming took off 2 bases at V and 10 bases at J, with 21 bases between the two ends. CDR3 length: 16 residues. Germline-derived CDR1 and CDR2 are MNHEY and SVGAGI.

This chain connects TRBV20-1 to TRBJ2-4; D possibly corresponds to TRBD2 (7 bases). There are 13 residues in the CDR3. The ends were cut back, 5 bases at V and 6 bases at J, with 14 bases in the middle. Germline loops: CDR1 DFQATT, CDR2 SNEGSKA (reference sequence). The CDR3, as DNA: TGCAGTGCTTCCGGGGAGGGGGGAAACATTCAGTACTTC. Amino acid sequence: CSASGEGGNIQYF.

The rearrangement uses TRBV28 and TRBJ2-7, with a possible D match to TRBD1 (5 bases). V was trimmed by 5 bases and J by 4 bases, leaving 15 bases between them. CDR1 MDHEN and CDR2 SYDVKM come from the germline V gene. This CDR3 has 14 residues. As DNA, the CDR3 is TGTGCCAGCAGTGCTGTGAAGGGGTCTTACGAGCAGTACTTC. Amino acids: CASSAVKGSYEQYF.

This clonotype was picked up many times. V and J are TRBV30 and TRBJ1-1; D ambiguous. Germline assignment: CDR1 GTSNPN and CDR2 SVGIG (reference sequence). This CDR3 is 12 amino acids long. V gave up 0 bases and J gave up 2 bases, with 4 bases separating them. This chain's CDR3 is CAWSVSNTEAFF. As DNA, the CDR3 is TGTGCCTGGAGTGTTAGTAACACTGAAGCTTTCTTT. Combining the CDR3 with reference TRBV30 and TRBJ1-1 gives the whole variable domain SQTIHQWPATLVQPVGSPLSLECTVEGTSNPNLYWYRQAAGRGLQLLFYSVGIGQISSEVPQNLSASRPQDRQFILSSKKLLLSDSGFYLCAWSVSNTEAFFGQGTRLTVV.

The V call is TRBV7-3, the J call TRBJ2-1; 7 nucleotides agree with TRBD2. This CDR3 spans 17 amino acids. V was clipped by 1 base and J by 3 bases; unmatched bases: 9. Per germline, CDR1 SGHTA and CDR2 FQGTGA. This chain's CDR3 is CASSLSWGGGDYNEQFF. CDR3 nucleotide sequence: TGTGCCAGCAGCTTAAGTTGGGGGGGGGGGGACTACAATGAGCAGTTCTTC.

This clonotype was recorded many times. This chain joins TRBV28 and TRBJ1-1; possibly TRBD1 for D (5 bases). The germline V and J ends were trimmed by 7 bases and 1 base, with 19 bases remaining between them. Per the germline V gene, CDR1 is MDHEN and CDR2 is SYDVKM. The CDR3 extends over 16 amino acids. CDR3 bases: TGTGCCAGCAAACTTAGGACGACAGACGGGAACACTGAAGCTTTCTTT. This translates into CASKLRTTDGNTEAFF.

As for this clonotype: This may arise from a read error, as a much more abundant clone is one base away. This chain links TRBV12-3 or TRBV12-4 with TRBJ2-5; the D is unclear. The CDR3 is made up of 12 amino acids. Written as DNA, the CDR3 is TGTGCCTGCAGTTCTATCGGAGAGACCCAGTACTTC. Protein: CACSSIGETQYF.

This chain joins TRBV12-3 or TRBV12-4 and TRBJ2-3; D might be TRBD1 (5 bases). CDR3 size: 14 residues. Trimming shortened V by 6 bases and J by 4 bases, and 14 bases separated the two germline ends. CDR3 in DNA: TGTGCCAGCAGGATGCCTGGGGCAGCAGATACGCAGTATTTT. Translating gives CASRMPGAADTQYF.

The rearrangement joins TRBV18 to TRBJ1-1; 7 nucleotides align to TRBD1. CDR1 and CDR2 (germline): KGHSH, LQKENI. J gave up 5 bases and V 6 bases, and 12 bases lay outside the gene matches. CDR3 length: 15 amino acids. The CDR3 loop is CASSPGQLRETEAFF. DNA of the CDR3: TGTGCCAGCTCGCCGGGACAGCTTCGGGAGACTGAAGCTTTCTTT.

The gene calls are TRBV7-9 and TRBJ1-2; the D is unclear. Germline assignment: CDR1 SEHNR and CDR2 FQNEAQ (reference sequence). The V and J ends lost 1 base and 14 bases respectively, with 11 bases between them. There are 11 residues in the CDR3. The chain's CDR3 is CASSLEVGYTF. The DNA for the CDR3 is TGTGCCAGCAGCTTAGAAGTAGGATATACCTTC.